This passage covers 10 T cell receptor beta chains from one sample sequenced in a study of OX40 agonist ivuxolimab in advanced cancers. TCRdb's table, derived via immunoSEQ multiplex PCR, lists solely in-frame clones and lacks some. The sample consists of roughly 74,000 clones, about 90% of them appearing once. The sample consisted of CD4+ or CD8+ T cells sorted from blood, taken in a trial of the OX40 agonist ivuxolimab. Source of these receptors: an adult with an advanced solid tumor such as melanoma, head and neck, liver or kidney cancer.

This rearrangement joins TRBV5-1 to TRBJ1-1, with D possibly TRBD1 on 5 matching bases. The germline V gene has CDR1 SGHRS and CDR2 YFSETQ. V dropped 2 bases and J dropped 4 bases, with 9 bases sitting between them. The CDR3 spans 13 residues. CDR3 region: CASSFRGGTEAFF. The CDR3 region has the DNA TGCGCCAGCAGCTTTCGTGGGGGCACTGAAGCTTTCTTT.

The CDR3 nucleotides are TGTGCCAGCAGTACTCCGTGGGACGCTCGGTCGCAGTACTTC. Translating gives CASSTPWDARSQYF. V and J are TRBV7-8 and TRBJ2-7; D tentatively fits TRBD1 or TRBD2 (5 bases each). The V end lost 6 bases, the J end lost 9 bases, and 21 bases lay between the germline ends. Germline loops: CDR1 SGHVS, CDR2 FQNEAQ. CDR3 length: 14 amino acids.

The V call is TRBV18, the J call TRBJ2-2; no firm D call. The CDR3 contains 13 residues. Germline V gives CDR1 KGHSH, CDR2 LQKENI. Trimming cost V 3 bases and J 4 bases, with 6 bases left between them. CDR3 bases: TGTGCCAGCTCACCGCCGGGCACCGGGGAGCTGTTTTTT. This sequence encodes CASSPPGTGELFF.

The chain recombines TRBV25-1 with TRBJ2-7; possible D gene TRBD2, 5 bases. The V end was cut by 7 bases, the J end by 2 bases, with 12 bases between. CDR3 length: 13 residues. Germline V gene data show CDR1 as MGHDK and CDR2 as SYGVNS. Here the CDR3 reads CASTGLLPYEQYF. CDR3 in DNA: TGTGCCAGCACCGGACTGCTGCCCTACGAGCAGTACTTC.

Worth noting for this clone: At one end the junction does not follow the germline gene, possibly because of a read error. The chain recombines TRBV4-3 with TRBJ2-7; D could derive from TRBD1 or TRBD2 (5 bases each). The length of the CDR3 is 12 residues. Germline V lookup: CDR1 LGHNA, CDR2 YSLEER. CDR3 nucleotide sequence: TGCGCCAGCAGCCAAACGGGACGTGAACTTAACTTC. Translation gives CASSQTGRELNF.

The chain recombines TRBV10-3 with TRBJ2-7, with D possibly being TRBD1 or TRBD2 (5 bases each). CDR3 length: 11 residues. CDR1 and CDR2 from the germline V gene are ENHRY and SYGVKD. The V gene lost 4 bases and the J gene lost 4 bases, with 5 bases spanning the gap. This CDR3 reads CAISGGYEQYF. In DNA form, the CDR3 reads TGTGCCATCAGTGGGGGGTACGAGCAGTACTTC.

In its sample, this clone was seen a few times. This chain links TRBV6-5 with TRBJ1-2; D ambiguous. CDR3 length equals 15 residues. V was shortened by 0 bases and J by 5 bases, with 13 bases between the two germline ends. Germline CDR1 MNHEY, CDR2 SVGAGI. CDR3 in amino acids: CASSYSRVVFYGYTF. The CDR3 DNA sequence: TGTGCCAGCAGTTACTCGAGGGTGGTGTTTTATGGCTACACCTTC.

This clone was seen a handful of times. The gene calls are TRBV6-6 and TRBJ1-5, with a possible D match to TRBD1 (5 bases). This CDR3 has 14 amino acids. CDR1 MNHNY and CDR2 SVGAGI come from the germline V gene (reference sequence). V gave up 7 bases and J gave up 2 bases, with 12 bases separating them. The CDR3 nucleotides read TGTGCCAGCAACTTCCGAGGGGGCAATCAGCCCCAGCATTTT. Translated, it gives CASNFRGGNQPQHF.

The rearrangement links TRBV28 to TRBJ2-1, with TRBD1 identical over 7 bases. Germline CDR1 and CDR2: MDHEN and SYDVKM. V lost 3 bases to trimming and J lost 2 bases; unmatched junction nucleotides: 7. This CDR3 spans 16 amino acids. CDR3 loop: CASSFFSQGAYNEQFF. The CDR3 nucleotides read TGTGCCAGCAGTTTCTTTTCCCAGGGGGCCTACAATGAGCAGTTCTTC. The entire variable domain, with the rest obtained from reference TRBV28 and TRBJ2-1, is as follows: DVKVTQSSRYLVKRTGEKVFLECVQDMDHENMFWYRQDPGLGLRLIYFSYDVKMKEKGDIPEGYSVSREKKERFSLILESASTNQTSMYLCASSFFSQGAYNEQFFGPGTRLTVL.

The CDR3 DNA reads TGCGCCAGCAGCCAAGTCTGGCAGGGACAGGGGGCCTACGAGCAGTACTTC. Protein product: CASSQVWQGQGAYEQYF. This chain uses TRBV4-1 with TRBJ2-7, with 11 positions matching TRBD1. The CDR3 is 17 amino acids. The V gene's germline CDR1 is MGHRA and CDR2 YSYEKL. The V and J ends lost 1 base and 2 bases, in that order; junction bases with no gene match: 7.